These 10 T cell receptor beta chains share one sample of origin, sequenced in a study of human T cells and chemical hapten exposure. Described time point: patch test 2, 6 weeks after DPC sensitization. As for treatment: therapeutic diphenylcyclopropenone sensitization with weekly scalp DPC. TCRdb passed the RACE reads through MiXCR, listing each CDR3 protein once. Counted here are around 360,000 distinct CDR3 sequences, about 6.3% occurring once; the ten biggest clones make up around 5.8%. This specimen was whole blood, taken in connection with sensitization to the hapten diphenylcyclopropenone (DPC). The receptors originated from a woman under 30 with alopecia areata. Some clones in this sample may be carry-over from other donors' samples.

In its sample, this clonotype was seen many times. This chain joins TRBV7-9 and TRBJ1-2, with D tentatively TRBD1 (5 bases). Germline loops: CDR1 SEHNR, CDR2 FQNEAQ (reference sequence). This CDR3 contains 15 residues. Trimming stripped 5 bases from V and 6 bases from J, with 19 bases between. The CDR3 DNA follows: TGTGCCAGCAGCCGGCTGGGGGAGAGCCAGGATGGCTACACCTTC. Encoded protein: CASSRLGESQDGYTF. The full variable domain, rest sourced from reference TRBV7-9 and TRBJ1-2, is DTGVSQNPRHKITKRGQNVTFRCDPISEHNRLYWYRQTLGQGPEFLTYFQNEAQLEKSRLLSDRFSAERPKGSFSTLEIQRTEQGDSAMYLCASSRLGESQDGYTFGSGTRLTVV.

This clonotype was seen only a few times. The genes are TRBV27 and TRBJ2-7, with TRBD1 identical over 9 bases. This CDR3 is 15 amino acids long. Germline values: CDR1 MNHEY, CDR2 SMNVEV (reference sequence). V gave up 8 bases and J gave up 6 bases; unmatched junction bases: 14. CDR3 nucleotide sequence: TGTGCCAGCGGAGACAGGGGGGACTATAGGGTCGAGCAGTACTTC. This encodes CASGDRGDYRVEQYF.

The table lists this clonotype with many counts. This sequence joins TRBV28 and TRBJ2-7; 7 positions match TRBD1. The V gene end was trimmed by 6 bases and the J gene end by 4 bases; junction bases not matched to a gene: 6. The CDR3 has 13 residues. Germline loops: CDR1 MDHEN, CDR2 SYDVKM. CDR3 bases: TGTGCCAGCAGCCAAGGGGGCGTGTACGAGCAGTACTTC. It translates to CASSQGGVYEQYF. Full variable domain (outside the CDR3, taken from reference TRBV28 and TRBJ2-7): DVKVTQSSRYLVKRTGEKVFLECVQDMDHENMFWYRQDPGLGLRLIYFSYDVKMKEKGDIPEGYSVSREKKERFSLILESASTNQTSMYLCASSQGGVYEQYFGPGTRLTVT.

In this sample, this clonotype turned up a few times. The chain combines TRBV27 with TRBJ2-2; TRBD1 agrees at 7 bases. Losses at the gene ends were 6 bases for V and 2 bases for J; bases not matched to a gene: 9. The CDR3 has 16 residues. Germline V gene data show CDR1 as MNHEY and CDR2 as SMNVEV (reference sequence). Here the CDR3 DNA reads TGTGCCAGCAGCCCGTCCCGGGACAGAAACACCGGGGAGCTGTTTTTT. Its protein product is CASSPSRDRNTGELFF.

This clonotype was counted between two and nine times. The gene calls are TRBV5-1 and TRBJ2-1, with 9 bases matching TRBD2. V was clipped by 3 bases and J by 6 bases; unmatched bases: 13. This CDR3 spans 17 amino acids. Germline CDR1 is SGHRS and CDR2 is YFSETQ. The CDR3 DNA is TGCGCCAGCAGCTCCCAGGTGGCGGCGGGGGGGCGCAATGAGCAGTTCTTC. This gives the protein CASSSQVAAGGRNEQFF.

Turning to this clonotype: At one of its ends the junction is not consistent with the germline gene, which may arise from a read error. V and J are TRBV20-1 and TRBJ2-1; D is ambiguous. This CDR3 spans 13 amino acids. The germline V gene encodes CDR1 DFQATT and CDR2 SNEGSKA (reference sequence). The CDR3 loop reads CCSRSYSYNEQFF. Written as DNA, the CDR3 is TGTTGTTCGAGGTCATACTCCTACAATGAGCAGTTCTTC.

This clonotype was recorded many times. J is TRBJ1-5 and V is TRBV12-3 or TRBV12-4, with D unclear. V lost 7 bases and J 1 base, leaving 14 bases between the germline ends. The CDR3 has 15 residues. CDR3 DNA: TGTGCCAGCACCTCAGAGTTTGCCAGCAATCAGCCCCAGCATTTT. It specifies CASTSEFASNQPQHF.

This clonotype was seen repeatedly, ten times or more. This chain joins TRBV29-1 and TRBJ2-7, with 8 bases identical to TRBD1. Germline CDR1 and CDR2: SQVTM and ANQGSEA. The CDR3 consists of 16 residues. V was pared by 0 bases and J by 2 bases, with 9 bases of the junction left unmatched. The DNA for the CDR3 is TGCAGCGTTGAAGAAGGCGAGACAGGGGAAACCTACGAGCAGTACTTC. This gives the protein CSVEEGETGETYEQYF.

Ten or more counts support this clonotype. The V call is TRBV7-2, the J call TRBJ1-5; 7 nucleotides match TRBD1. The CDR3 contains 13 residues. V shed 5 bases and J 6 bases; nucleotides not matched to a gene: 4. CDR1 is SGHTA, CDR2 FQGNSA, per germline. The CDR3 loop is CASSTGVRQPQHF. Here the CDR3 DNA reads TGTGCCAGCAGCACAGGGGTACGTCAGCCCCAGCATTTT.

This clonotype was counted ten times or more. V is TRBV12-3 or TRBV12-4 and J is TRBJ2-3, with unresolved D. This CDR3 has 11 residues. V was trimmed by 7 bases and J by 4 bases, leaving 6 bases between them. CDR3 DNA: TGTGCCAGCACTTTCGCAGATACGCAGTATTTT. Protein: CASTFADTQYF.